This entry lists 14 T cell receptor beta chains sequenced from one sample in a study of T cell repertoires in aging, cancer and after chemotherapy. Multiplex touch-down PCR with TRB-A/B primers amplified rearranged V-D-J TRB sequences. Each CDR3 protein gets one entry after TCRdb re-called the multiplex PCR reads with MiXCR. The sample lists about 6,700 distinct CDR3 sequences, around half occurring once. The template was genomic DNA from peripheral blood, not RNA. The sequenced sample consisted of blood. Receptors were obtained from a human donor with a solid tumor.

This clonotype came up a few times. The rearrangement links TRBV28 to TRBJ1-2; D is possibly TRBD1 (6 bases). V lost 5 bases and J lost 5, with 18 bases in between. The CDR3 spans 15 residues. The V gene's germline CDR1 is MDHEN and CDR2 SYDVKM. The CDR3, as DNA: TGTGCCAGCAGTGGACGGGACAAGGGGTTATATGGCTACACCTTC. This codes for CASSGRDKGLYGYTF.

This chain joins TRBV6-5 and TRBJ2-7; D call uncertain. The germline V gene has CDR1 MNHEY and CDR2 SVGAGI. The CDR3 has 12 residues. V lost 6 bases and J lost 4, with 10 bases in between. The CDR3 nucleotides are TGTGCCAGCAGAAGGTCTCGATACGAGCAGTACTTC. This gives the protein CASRRSRYEQYF.

The rearrangement uses TRBV6-1 and TRBJ2-1; D possibly corresponds to TRBD1 (5 bases). In germline, CDR1 is MNHNS, CDR2 SASEGT. The CDR3 has 14 residues. V dropped 1 base and J dropped 9 bases, with 13 bases sitting between them. The CDR3 nucleotides read TGTGCCAGCAGTGAAGAGGGGATAGTCCTTGAGCAGTTCTTC. Translated: CASSEEGIVLEQFF.

The chain uses TRBV6-5 and TRBJ1-2; D uncertain. CDR1 and CDR2 (germline): MNHEY, SVGAGI. The CDR3 contains 16 residues. Deletions cut 2 bases from V and 0 bases from J, with 13 bases between. For the CDR3, the DNA is TGTGCCAGCAGTTACCTGGCGGCACCGACTAACTATGGCTACACCTTC. It encodes CASSYLAAPTNYGYTF.

This chain links TRBV6-1 with TRBJ1-1; D ambiguous. The CDR3 is 14 residues long. The V end lost 5 bases, the J end lost 1 base, and 11 bases lay between the germline ends. Per germline, CDR1 MNHNS and CDR2 SASEGT. CDR3 sequence reads: CASSMDGRNTEAFF. The CDR3 DNA reads TGTGCCAGCAGTATGGACGGAAGGAACACTGAAGCTTTCTTT.

This chain connects TRBV6-2 or TRBV6-3 to TRBJ2-7; perhaps TRBD1 as D (6 bases). The CDR3 has 15 amino acids. V lost 6 bases to trimming and J lost 4 bases, with 19 bases between them. Germline V gene lookup returns CDR1 MNHEY and CDR2 SVGEGT. The CDR3 sequence is CASRFTGNGVYEQYF. The CDR3 region has the DNA TGTGCCAGCAGATTCACAGGGAATGGGGTTTACGAGCAGTACTTC.

The rearrangement joins TRBV5-1 to TRBJ2-4; the match to TRBD2 covers 12 bases. Germline values: CDR1 SGHRS, CDR2 YFSETQ. Trimming removed 3 bases from V and 0 bases from J; junction bases left unmatched: 10. This CDR3 is 19 amino acids long. The CDR3 loop reads CASSWGTSGQLLAKNIQYF. The CDR3 region has the DNA TGCGCCAGCAGCTGGGGGACTAGCGGGCAGCTACTAGCCAAAAACATTCAGTACTTC. Variable domain in full (rest from reference TRBV5-1 and TRBJ2-4): KAGVTQTPRYLIKTRGQQVTLSCSPISGHRSVSWYQQTPGQGLQFLFEYFSETQRNKGNFPGRFSGRQFSNSRSEMNVSTLELGDSALYLCASSWGTSGQLLAKNIQYFGAGTRLSVL.

The CDR3 DNA reads as TGTGCCACCAGTGATTTGGCCGTCGACACAGATACGCAGTATTTT. Amino acids: CATSDLAVDTDTQYF. The chain links TRBV24-1 to TRBJ2-3; D call uncertain. The germline V gene has CDR1 KGHDR and CDR2 SFDVKD. V was pared by 0 bases and J by 2 bases, with 8 bases between. The CDR3 contains 15 residues.

The sample holds a few counts of this clonotype. The chain recombines TRBV27 with TRBJ1-2; the match to TRBD1 covers 7 bases. Unmatched junction bases numbered 11, after V lost 6 bases and J lost 4 bases. This CDR3 has 15 residues. Germline assignment: CDR1 MNHEY and CDR2 SMNVEV (reference sequence). Here the CDR3 DNA reads TGTGCCAGCAGGACACAGGGGTTTCGGGGCTATGGCTACACCTTC. It encodes CASRTQGFRGYGYTF.

This clonotype was picked up a small number of times. The chain carries TRBV27 and TRBJ2-7; a weak D match, TRBD1 (6 bases). This CDR3 comprises 14 residues. V dropped 6 bases and J dropped 1 base, with 13 bases sitting between them. CDR1 is MNHEY and CDR2 is SMNVEV in the germline V gene (reference sequence). CDR3 amino acids: CASRTLGQSYEQYF. The CDR3 DNA sequence: TGTGCCAGCAGGACCCTAGGACAGTCCTACGAGCAGTACTTC.

This clonotype came up once. V gene TRBV6-5 combines with J gene TRBJ2-7; 11 bases align to TRBD2. This CDR3 region has 16 residues. The V segment lost 6 bases and the J segment 4 bases; nucleotides outside the gene matches: 11. Germline CDR1 MNHEY, CDR2 SVGAGI. CDR3 sequence: CASRDTSGSVGYEQYF. CDR3 DNA: TGTGCCAGCAGGGACACTAGCGGGAGTGTGGGGTACGAGCAGTACTTC.

This clonotype was seen only a few times. The chain employs TRBV5-1 and TRBJ2-1, with 14 bases identical to TRBD2. The germline gives CDR1 SGHRS, CDR2 YFSETQ. There are 15 residues in the CDR3. J gave up 6 bases and V 4 bases, and 3 bases lay outside the gene matches. The CDR3 loop reads CASSTGTSGSNEQFF. The CDR3 nucleotides are TGCGCCAGCAGCACAGGGACTAGCGGGAGCAATGAGCAGTTCTTC. The full variable domain, rest sourced from reference TRBV5-1 and TRBJ2-1, is KAGVTQTPRYLIKTRGQQVTLSCSPISGHRSVSWYQQTPGQGLQFLFEYFSETQRNKGNFPGRFSGRQFSNSRSEMNVSTLELGDSALYLCASSTGTSGSNEQFFGPGTRLTVL.

J is TRBJ2-3 and V is TRBV7-9; D gene uncertain. V lost 5 bases to trimming and J lost 0 bases, with 6 bases between them. The germline V gene has CDR1 SEHNR and CDR2 FQNEAQ (reference sequence). This CDR3 contains 13 residues. CDR3: CASSPLSTDTQYF. Here the CDR3 DNA reads TGTGCCAGCAGCCCACTAAGCACAGATACGCAGTATTTT.

The chain is built from TRBV12-3 or TRBV12-4 and TRBJ1-5, with 9 nucleotides matching TRBD1. This CDR3 is 15 amino acids long. Losses at the gene ends were 6 bases for V and 7 bases for J; bases not matched to a gene: 10. The CDR3 DNA follows: TGTGCCAGCAGCATTCCGGGACAGGGTCCCCAGCCCCAGCATTTT. This gives the protein CASSIPGQGPQPQHF.